Listed here are 28 T cell receptor beta chains from one sample, sequenced in a study of long-term antiretroviral therapy in people with HIV. Run at survey level, the immunoSEQ assay was version v3.0. Assay: immunoSEQ multiplex PCR; the TCRdb copy retains only in-frame clones and omits some. The sample contains roughly 29,000 clones, under 85% of which appear only once. Sequenced here: unsorted PBMCs, sampled 3 years after starting antiretroviral therapy. These receptors were obtained from a man aged 35-49 years with HIV.

The V call is TRBV5-1, the J call TRBJ2-3, with D possibly matching TRBD1 (6 bases). Germline assignment: CDR1 SGHRS and CDR2 YFSETQ. The CDR3 consists of 17 residues. V was clipped by 4 bases and J by 3 bases, with 21 bases between them. The CDR3 DNA follows: TGCGCCAGCAGCCTTCCCTCGGGACAAAAAGGAACAGATACGCAGTATTTT. Translated: CASSLPSGQKGTDTQYF.

The chain carries TRBV11-2 and TRBJ2-7; perhaps D is TRBD1 or TRBD2 (5 bases each). Trimming stripped 5 bases from V and 1 base from J, with 15 bases between. This CDR3 has 15 amino acids. The germline V gene encodes CDR1 SGHAT and CDR2 FQNNGV. CDR3 in DNA: TGTGCCAGCAGCGGCCAATTCGGGGCTTCCTACGAGCAGTACTTC. It is translated as CASSGQFGASYEQYF.

CDR3 sequence (DNA): TGCGCCAGCAGCCAAGATCGGGAAGGGCCAGATGGCTACACCTTC. The encoded protein is CASSQDREGPDGYTF. The rearrangement uses TRBV4-1 and TRBJ1-2; D remains unclear. Germline CDR1 reads MGHRA; CDR2 reads YSYEKL. V was trimmed by 0 bases and J by 6 bases, leaving 14 bases between them. The CDR3 has 15 amino acids.

The chain employs TRBV6-5 and TRBJ2-7; 8 bases line up with TRBD2. The V gene's germline CDR1 is MNHEY and CDR2 SVGAGI. This CDR3 comprises 13 residues. V trimming: 8 bases; J trimming: 2 bases; junction bases outside the gene matches: 5. In DNA form, the CDR3 reads TGTGCCAGCGGAGCGGGGGCTACCTACGAGCAGTACTTC. Its translation is CASGAGATYEQYF.

The CDR3 region is CASRTNAGGQTYEQYF. In DNA form, the CDR3 reads TGTGCCAGCAGAACCAATGCAGGAGGACAGACCTACGAGCAGTACTTC. The chain employs TRBV2 and TRBJ2-7, with D perhaps TRBD1 (6 bases). The CDR3 has 16 amino acids. Germline V CDR1 and CDR2: SNHLY, FYNNEI. The V end was cut by 6 bases, the J end by 2 bases, with 20 bases between.

The chain has TRBV5-1 and TRBJ2-1; D perhaps matches TRBD2 (6 bases). V was pared by 0 bases and J by 9 bases, with 7 bases between. This CDR3 region has 12 residues. CDR1 is SGHRS and CDR2 is YFSETQ in the germline V gene. The CDR3 sequence is CASSLGGTEQFF. Here the CDR3 DNA reads TGCGCCAGCAGCTTGGGCGGGACTGAGCAGTTCTTC.

The chain uses TRBV7-3 and TRBJ2-2; the D gene is possibly TRBD1 (6 bases). V was pared by 5 bases and J by 5 bases, with 9 bases between. The CDR3 is 13 amino acids. Germline V lookup: CDR1 SGHTA, CDR2 FQGTGA. Written as DNA, the CDR3 is TGTGCCAGCAGCGCCCAGGGGACCGGGGAGCTGTTTTTT. It specifies CASSAQGTGELFF.

The J gene is TRBJ2-2, the V gene TRBV5-1; D might be TRBD1 (5 bases). Germline lookup yields CDR1 SGHRS and CDR2 YFSETQ. The CDR3 covers 15 residues. Deletions cut 2 bases from V and 0 bases from J, with 8 bases between. DNA of the CDR3: TGCGCCAGCAGCTTTGGGGCAACGAACACCGGGGAGCTGTTTTTT. Translation gives CASSFGATNTGELFF.

CDR3 DNA sequence: TGCGCCAGCAGCGGAGACGTGGAGCCCCAGCATTTT. Its protein is CASSGDVEPQHF. The chain employs TRBV10-2 and TRBJ1-5, with D hard to call. Trimming removed 6 bases from V and 8 bases from J, with 11 bases in between. This CDR3 spans 12 amino acids. Germline-derived CDR1 and CDR2 are WSHSY and SAAADI.

CDR3 nucleotide sequence: TGCGCCAGCAGCTGGGACAGTTATTCCTACGAGCAGTACTTC. This sequence encodes CASSWDSYSYEQYF. This chain connects TRBV5-1 to TRBJ2-7; 7 bases map to TRBD1. This CDR3 has 14 amino acids. The germline gives CDR1 SGHRS, CDR2 YFSETQ. V gave up 3 bases and J gave up 1 base; unmatched junction bases: 4.

The chain links TRBV5-1 to TRBJ2-1; 7 bases fit TRBD2. Germline CDR1 reads SGHRS; CDR2 reads YFSETQ. V shed 4 bases, J shed 7 bases, and the junction held 5 bases outside the gene matches. This CDR3 comprises 13 residues. The CDR3 DNA is TGCGCCAGCAGCGGGGAGGGGTATAATGAGCAGTTCTTC. Translating gives CASSGEGYNEQFF.

The J gene is TRBJ1-1, the V gene TRBV9; D is undetermined. This CDR3 region has 14 residues. The ends were cut back, 5 bases at V and 1 base at J, with 12 bases in the middle. Germline V CDR1 and CDR2: SGDLS, YYNGEE. In nucleotides, the CDR3 is TGTGCCAGCAGACCCCCGGCCGGGAACACTGAAGCTTTCTTT. Protein product: CASRPPAGNTEAFF.

The chain is built from TRBV30 and TRBJ2-7, with 9 bases matching TRBD1. The CDR3 runs 13 residues. Germline V gene lookup returns CDR1 GTSNPN and CDR2 SVGIG (reference sequence). Trimming removed 4 bases from V and 7 bases from J; junction bases left unmatched: 8. The CDR3 DNA reads as TGTGCCTGGAAGGTGACAGGGGGAAGGGAGCAGTACTTC. Translated, it gives CAWKVTGGREQYF.

The chain carries TRBV7-3 and TRBJ2-3; 11 nucleotides align to TRBD2. The CDR3 spans 15 residues. Germline V gene lookup returns CDR1 SGHTA and CDR2 FQGTGA. J was trimmed by 4 bases and V by 8 bases; bases with no gene match: 8. CDR3 loop: CASSPSGGLPDTQYF. The CDR3 DNA follows: TGTGCCAGCTCCCCTAGCGGGGGGCTTCCAGATACGCAGTATTTT.

V is TRBV18 and J is TRBJ1-2, with TRBD1 matching over 7 bases. The CDR3 contains 15 residues. The J segment lost 4 bases and the V segment lost 6 bases, leaving 11 bases of the junction unmatched. Germline CDR1 and CDR2: KGHSH and LQKENI. CDR3: CASSPGQAAGYGYTF. The CDR3, as DNA: TGTGCCAGCTCTCCCGGACAGGCCGCAGGCTATGGCTACACCTTC.

The genes are TRBV30 and TRBJ1-2; D ambiguous. V lost 3 bases, J lost 0 bases, and 5 bases lay in between. Germline loops: CDR1 GTSNPN, CDR2 SVGIG (reference sequence). This CDR3 contains 12 residues. The CDR3 is CAWSLSNYGYTF. The CDR3 DNA sequence: TGTGCCTGGAGCCTATCTAACTATGGCTACACCTTC.

This clone was seen only once. The genes are TRBV9 and TRBJ1-2; 11 positions agree with TRBD1. V was clipped by 3 bases and J by 4 bases; unmatched bases: 8. Germline CDR1 reads SGDLS; CDR2 reads YYNGEE. The CDR3 runs to 16 residues. The CDR3 region has the DNA TGTGCCAGCAGCGCATACTGGACAGGGGGCGGCTATGGCTACACCTTC. Translation gives CASSAYWTGGGYGYTF.

V gene TRBV15 combines with J gene TRBJ1-2, with 7 nucleotides matching TRBD1. Per germline, CDR1 LNHNV and CDR2 YYDKDF (reference sequence). The CDR3 consists of 11 residues. J was trimmed by 6 bases and V by 5 bases; bases with no gene match: 0. The CDR3 DNA reads as TGTGCCACCAGCGACAGGGATGGCTACACCTTC. This sequence encodes CATSDRDGYTF.

The chain couples TRBV28 to TRBJ1-3, with TRBD1 matching 9 bases. After removal of 3 bases from V and 1 base from J, the junction contained 4 bases not matched to a gene. The germline gives CDR1 MDHEN, CDR2 SYDVKM. The CDR3 loop spans 16 amino acids. CDR3: CASSLGTGTSGNTIYF. As DNA, the CDR3 is TGTGCCAGCAGTTTGGGGACAGGGACATCTGGAAACACCATATATTTT.

The chain employs TRBV2 and TRBJ1-1, with TRBD1 as a possible D gene (6 bases). V dropped 3 bases and J dropped 0 bases, with 11 bases sitting between them. Germline V CDR1 and CDR2: SNHLY, FYNNEI. The CDR3 sequence is 15 residues long. The CDR3 here is CASSERDKMNTEAFF. In DNA, the CDR3 is TGTGCCAGCAGTGAGAGGGACAAGATGAACACTGAAGCTTTCTTT.

The chain is built from TRBV7-8 and TRBJ1-5, with 8 bases aligning to TRBD1. The length of the CDR3 is 17 residues. J was trimmed by 6 bases and V by 0 bases; bases with no gene match: 10. The germline gives CDR1 SGHVS, CDR2 FQNEAQ. CDR3 amino acids: CASSLARTGWDFQPQHF. CDR3 coding DNA: TGTGCCAGCAGCTTAGCGCGGACAGGGTGGGATTTTCAGCCCCAGCATTTT.

The chain combines TRBV5-1 with TRBJ2-3; no reliable D call. CDR3 length: 14 amino acids. V shed 6 bases and J shed 4 bases, with 15 bases lying between them. The V gene's germline CDR1 is SGHRS and CDR2 YFSETQ. The CDR3 nucleotides are TGCGCCAGCACCTTAGATCCGAGATCAGATACGCAGTATTTT. Its protein product is CASTLDPRSDTQYF.

This clone was seen more than once but under ten times. The genes are TRBV7-9 and TRBJ2-7; no definite D call. The V end was cut by 5 bases, the J end by 4 bases, with 6 bases between. Germline V gene sequence: CDR1 SEHNR, CDR2 FQNEAQ (reference sequence). CDR3 length equals 11 residues. CDR3 protein: CASSPGYEQYF. In DNA form, the CDR3 reads TGTGCCAGCAGCCCCGGATACGAGCAGTACTTC. The full variable domain, completed using reference TRBV7-9 and TRBJ2-7, is DTGVSQNPRHKITKRGQNVTFRCDPISEHNRLYWYRQTLGQGPEFLTYFQNEAQLEKSRLLSDRFSAERPKGSFSTLEIQRTEQGDSAMYLCASSPGYEQYFGPGTRLTVT.

In its sample, this clone was seen once. J is TRBJ2-3 and V is TRBV11-2; D possibly corresponds to TRBD2 (5 bases). The CDR3 is 14 amino acids. V lost 0 bases to trimming and J lost 10 bases, with 14 bases between them. Germline CDR1 reads SGHAT; CDR2 reads FQNNGV. CDR3: CASSLDDILGAQYF. The CDR3 DNA reads as TGTGCCAGCAGCTTAGATGATATACTAGGAGCGCAGTATTTT. The variable domain in full, with the rest retrieved from reference TRBV11-2 and TRBJ2-3, is EAGVAQSPRYKIIEKRQSVAFWCNPISGHATLYWYQQILGQGPKLLIQFQNNGVVDDSQLPKDRFSAERLKGVDSTLKIQPAKLEDSAVYLCASSLDDILGAQYFGPGTRLTVL.

The V and J genes are TRBV27 and TRBJ2-2; 12 nucleotides agree with TRBD2. V lost 5 bases to trimming and J lost 4 bases; unmatched junction nucleotides: 8. In germline, CDR1 is MNHEY, CDR2 SMNVEV (reference sequence). The CDR3 loop spans 17 amino acids. CDR3 protein: CASSARGLAGPTGELFF. CDR3 in DNA: TGTGCCAGCAGTGCTCGGGGACTAGCGGGTCCCACCGGGGAGCTGTTTTTT.

The chain uses TRBV2 and TRBJ1-6, with 10 bases aligning to TRBD1. The V gene end was trimmed by 3 bases and the J gene end by 9 bases; junction bases not matched to a gene: 2. This CDR3 is 14 amino acids long. CDR1 and CDR2 (germline): SNHLY, FYNNEI. CDR3 DNA: TGTGCCAGCAGTGAGGACAGGGGGGTTTCACCCCTCCACTTT. Its protein is CASSEDRGVSPLHF.

This sequence joins TRBV4-1 and TRBJ2-5; D is ambiguous. Looked up from germline, CDR1 is MGHRA and CDR2 is YSYEKL. V lost 1 base and J 2 bases, leaving 5 bases between the germline ends. The CDR3 has 13 residues. CDR3 nucleotides: TGCGCCAGCAGCCAAGTTAGACAAGAGACCCAGTACTTC. Translated: CASSQVRQETQYF.

The chain is built from TRBV5-1 and TRBJ1-5; D is perhaps TRBD1 (5 bases). V dropped 7 bases and J dropped 9 bases, with 14 bases sitting between them. The CDR3 has 12 residues. The germline V gene has CDR1 SGHRS and CDR2 YFSETQ. CDR3 bases: TGCGCCAGCCACGAAGCCGGGGGGCCCCAGCATTTT. Translated, it gives CASHEAGGPQHF.